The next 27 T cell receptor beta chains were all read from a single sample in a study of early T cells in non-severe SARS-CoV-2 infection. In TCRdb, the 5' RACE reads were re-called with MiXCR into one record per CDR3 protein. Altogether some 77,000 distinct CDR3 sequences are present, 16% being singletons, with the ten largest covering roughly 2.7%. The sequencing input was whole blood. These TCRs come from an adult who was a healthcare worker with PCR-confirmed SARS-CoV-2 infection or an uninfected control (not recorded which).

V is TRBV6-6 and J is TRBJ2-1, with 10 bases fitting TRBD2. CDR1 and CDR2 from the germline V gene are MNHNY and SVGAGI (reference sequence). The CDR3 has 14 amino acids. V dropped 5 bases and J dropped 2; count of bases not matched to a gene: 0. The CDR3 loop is CASSSGGAYNEQFF. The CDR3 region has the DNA TGTGCCAGCAGTAGCGGGGGGGCCTACAATGAGCAGTTCTTC.

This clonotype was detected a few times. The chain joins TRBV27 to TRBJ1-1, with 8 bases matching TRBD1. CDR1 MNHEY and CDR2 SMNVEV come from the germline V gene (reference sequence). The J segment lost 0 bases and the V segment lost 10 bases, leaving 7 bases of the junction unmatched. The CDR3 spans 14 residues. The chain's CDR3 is CATNRRGLNTEAFF. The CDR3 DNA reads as TGTGCCACCAACCGCAGGGGGCTGAACACTGAAGCTTTCTTT.

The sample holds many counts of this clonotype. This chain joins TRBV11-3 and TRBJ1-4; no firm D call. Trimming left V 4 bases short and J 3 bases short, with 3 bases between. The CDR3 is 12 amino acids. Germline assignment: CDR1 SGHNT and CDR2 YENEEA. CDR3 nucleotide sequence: TGTGCCAGCAGCTCGTCTAATGAAAAACTGTTTTTT. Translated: CASSSSNEKLFF. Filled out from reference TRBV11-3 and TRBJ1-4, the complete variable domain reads EAGVVQSPRYKIIEKKQPVAFWCNPISGHNTLYWYLQNLGQGPELLIRYENEEAVDDSQLPKDRFSAERLKGVDSTLKIQPAELGDSAVYLCASSSSNEKLFFGSGTQLSVL.

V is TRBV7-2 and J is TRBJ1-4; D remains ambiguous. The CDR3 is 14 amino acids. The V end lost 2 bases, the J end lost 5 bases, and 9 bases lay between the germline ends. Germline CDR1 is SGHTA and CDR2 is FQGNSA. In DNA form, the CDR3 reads TGTGCCAGCAGCTTATCACAGCAAAATGAAAAACTGTTTTTT. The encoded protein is CASSLSQQNEKLFF.

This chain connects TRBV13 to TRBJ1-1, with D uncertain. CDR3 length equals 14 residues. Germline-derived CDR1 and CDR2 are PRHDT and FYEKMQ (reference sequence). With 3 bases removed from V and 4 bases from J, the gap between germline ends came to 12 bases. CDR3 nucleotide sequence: TGTGCCAGCAGCTTCCCGGCAGGAGGCACTGAAGCTTTCTTT. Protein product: CASSFPAGGTEAFF.

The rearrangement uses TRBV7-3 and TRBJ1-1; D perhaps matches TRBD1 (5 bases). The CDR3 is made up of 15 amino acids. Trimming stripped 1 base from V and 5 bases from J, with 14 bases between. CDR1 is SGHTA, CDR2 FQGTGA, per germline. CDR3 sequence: CASSLIAGSRTEAFF. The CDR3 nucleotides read TGTGCCAGCAGCTTAATCGCAGGGAGTAGGACTGAAGCTTTCTTT. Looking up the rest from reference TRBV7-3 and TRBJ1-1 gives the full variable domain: GAGVSQTPSNKVTEKGKYVELRCDPISGHTALYWYRQSLGQGPEFLIYFQGTGAADDSGLPNDRFFAVRPEGSVSTLKIQRTERGDSAVYLCASSLIAGSRTEAFFGQGTRLTVV.

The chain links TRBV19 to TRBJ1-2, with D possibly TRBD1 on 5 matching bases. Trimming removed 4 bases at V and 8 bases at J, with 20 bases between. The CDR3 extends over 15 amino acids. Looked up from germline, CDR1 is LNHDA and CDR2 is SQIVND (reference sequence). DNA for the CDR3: TGTGCCAGTAGTACTAAGAGTCATGGGACGAGCGGCTACACCTTC. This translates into CASSTKSHGTSGYTF. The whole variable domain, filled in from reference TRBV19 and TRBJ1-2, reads DGGITQSPKYLFRKEGQNVTLSCEQNLNHDAMYWYRQDPGQGLRLIYYSQIVNDFQKGDIAEGYSVSREKKESFPLTVTSAQKNPTAFYLCASSTKSHGTSGYTFGSGTRLTVV.

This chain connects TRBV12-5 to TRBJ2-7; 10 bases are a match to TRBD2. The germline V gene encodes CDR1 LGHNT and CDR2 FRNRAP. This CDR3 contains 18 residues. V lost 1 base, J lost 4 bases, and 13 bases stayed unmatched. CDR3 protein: CASGLAPKREGQLYEQYF. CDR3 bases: TGTGCTAGTGGTTTGGCCCCAAAGCGGGAGGGCCAGTTATACGAGCAGTACTTC.

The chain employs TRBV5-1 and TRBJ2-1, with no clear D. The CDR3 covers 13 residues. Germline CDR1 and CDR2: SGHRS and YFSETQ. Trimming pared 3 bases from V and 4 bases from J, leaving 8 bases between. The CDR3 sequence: CASSSQMYNEQFF. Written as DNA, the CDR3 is TGCGCCAGCAGCTCCCAGATGTACAATGAGCAGTTCTTC.

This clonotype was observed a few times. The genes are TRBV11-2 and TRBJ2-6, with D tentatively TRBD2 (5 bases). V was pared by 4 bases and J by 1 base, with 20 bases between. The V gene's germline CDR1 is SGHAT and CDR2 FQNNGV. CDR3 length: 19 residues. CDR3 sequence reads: CASSSLRTQRESGANVLTF. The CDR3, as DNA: TGTGCCAGCAGCTCCCTTAGGACCCAGAGGGAGTCTGGGGCCAACGTCCTGACTTTC. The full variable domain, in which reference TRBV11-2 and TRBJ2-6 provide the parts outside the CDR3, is EAGVAQSPRYKIIEKRQSVAFWCNPISGHATLYWYQQILGQGPKLLIQFQNNGVVDDSQLPKDRFSAERLKGVDSTLKIQPAKLEDSAVYLCASSSLRTQRESGANVLTFGAGSRLTVL.

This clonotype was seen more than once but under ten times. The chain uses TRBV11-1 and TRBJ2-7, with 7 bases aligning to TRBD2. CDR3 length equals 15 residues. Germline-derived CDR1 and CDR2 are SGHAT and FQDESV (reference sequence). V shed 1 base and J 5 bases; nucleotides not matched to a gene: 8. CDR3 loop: CASSLVNGRIHEQYF. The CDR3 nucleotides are TGTGCCAGCAGCTTAGTAAACGGGAGGATCCACGAGCAGTACTTC.

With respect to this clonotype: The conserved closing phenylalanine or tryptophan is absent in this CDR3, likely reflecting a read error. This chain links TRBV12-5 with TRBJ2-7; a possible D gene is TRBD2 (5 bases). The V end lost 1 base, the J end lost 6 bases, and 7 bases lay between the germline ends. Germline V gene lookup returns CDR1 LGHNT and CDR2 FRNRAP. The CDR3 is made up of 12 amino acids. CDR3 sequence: CASGLGAGEQYI. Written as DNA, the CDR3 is TGTGCTAGTGGTTTGGGGGCGGGCGAGCAGTACATC.

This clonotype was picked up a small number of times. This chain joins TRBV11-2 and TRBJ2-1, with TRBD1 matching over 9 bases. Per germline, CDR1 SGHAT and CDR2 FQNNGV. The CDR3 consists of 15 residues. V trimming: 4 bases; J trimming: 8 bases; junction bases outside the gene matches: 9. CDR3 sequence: CASSSSGQGTHEQFF. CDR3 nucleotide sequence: TGTGCCAGCAGCTCGTCGGGACAGGGTACCCATGAGCAGTTCTTC.

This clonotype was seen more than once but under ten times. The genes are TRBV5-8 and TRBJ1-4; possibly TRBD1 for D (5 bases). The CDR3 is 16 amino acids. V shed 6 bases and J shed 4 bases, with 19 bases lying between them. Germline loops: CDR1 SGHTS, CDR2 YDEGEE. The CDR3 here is CASNPARGSINEKLFF. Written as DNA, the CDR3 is TGTGCCAGCAACCCCGCCCGGGGCAGTATTAATGAAAAACTGTTTTTT.

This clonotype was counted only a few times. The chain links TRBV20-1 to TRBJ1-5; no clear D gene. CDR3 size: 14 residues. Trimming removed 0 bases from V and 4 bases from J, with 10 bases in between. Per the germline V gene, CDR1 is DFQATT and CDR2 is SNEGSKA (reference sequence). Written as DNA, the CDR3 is TGCAGTGCTAGAGATCTGCGGAGAAATCAGCCCCAGCATTTT. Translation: CSARDLRRNQPQHF.

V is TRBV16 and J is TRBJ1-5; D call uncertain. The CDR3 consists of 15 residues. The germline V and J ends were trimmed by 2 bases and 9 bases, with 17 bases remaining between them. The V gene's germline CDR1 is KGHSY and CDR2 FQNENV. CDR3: CASSQSAQRAGPQHF. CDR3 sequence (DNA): TGTGCCAGCAGCCAAAGTGCGCAGCGAGCAGGGCCCCAGCATTTT.

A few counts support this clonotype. CDR3 DNA sequence: TGTGCCAGCATACAGGAACCCACCGGGGAGCTGTTTTTT. This encodes CASIQEPTGELFF. The chain combines TRBV19 with TRBJ2-2; D is possibly TRBD1 (5 bases). The CDR3 covers 13 residues. Trimming took off 9 bases at V and 4 bases at J, with 12 bases between the two ends. The germline V gene has CDR1 LNHDA and CDR2 SQIVND (reference sequence).

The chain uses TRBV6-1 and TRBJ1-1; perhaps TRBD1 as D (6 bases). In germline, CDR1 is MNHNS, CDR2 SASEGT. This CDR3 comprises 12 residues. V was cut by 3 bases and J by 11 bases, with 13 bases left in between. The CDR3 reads CASSESGVAAFF. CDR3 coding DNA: TGTGCCAGCAGTGAGTCAGGGGTTGCCGCTTTCTTT.

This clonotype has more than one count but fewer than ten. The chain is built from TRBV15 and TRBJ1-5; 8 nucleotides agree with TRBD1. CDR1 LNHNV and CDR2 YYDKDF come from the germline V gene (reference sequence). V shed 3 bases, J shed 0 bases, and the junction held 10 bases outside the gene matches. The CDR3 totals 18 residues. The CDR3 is CATSRVDRGRYSNQPQHF. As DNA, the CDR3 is TGTGCCACCAGCAGGGTAGACAGGGGCCGATATAGCAATCAGCCCCAGCATTTT.

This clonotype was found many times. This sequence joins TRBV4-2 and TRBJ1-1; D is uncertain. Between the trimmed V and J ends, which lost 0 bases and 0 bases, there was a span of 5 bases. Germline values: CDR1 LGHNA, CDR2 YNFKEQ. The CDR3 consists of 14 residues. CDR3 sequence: CASSQDPLNTEAFF. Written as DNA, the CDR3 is TGTGCCAGCAGCCAAGATCCCCTGAACACTGAAGCTTTCTTT.

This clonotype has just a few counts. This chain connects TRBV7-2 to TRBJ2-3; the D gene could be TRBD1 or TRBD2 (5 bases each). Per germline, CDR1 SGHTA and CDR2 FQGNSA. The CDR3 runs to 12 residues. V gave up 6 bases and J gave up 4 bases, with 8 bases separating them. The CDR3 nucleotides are TGTGCCAGCAGGAGGGGTGCAGATACGCAGTATTTT. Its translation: CASRRGADTQYF. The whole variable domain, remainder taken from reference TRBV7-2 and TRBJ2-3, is GAGVSQSPSNKVTEKGKDVELRCDPISGHTALYWYRQSLGQGLEFLIYFQGNSAPDKSGLPSDRFSAERTGGSVSTLTIQRTQQEDSAVYLCASRRGADTQYFGPGTRLTVL.

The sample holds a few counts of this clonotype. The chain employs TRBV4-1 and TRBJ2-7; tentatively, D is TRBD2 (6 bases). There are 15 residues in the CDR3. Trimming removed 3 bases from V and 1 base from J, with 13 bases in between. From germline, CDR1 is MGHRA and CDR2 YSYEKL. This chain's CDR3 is CASSQAPGGSYEQYF. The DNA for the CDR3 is TGCGCCAGCAGCCAGGCCCCCGGGGGATCCTACGAGCAGTACTTC.

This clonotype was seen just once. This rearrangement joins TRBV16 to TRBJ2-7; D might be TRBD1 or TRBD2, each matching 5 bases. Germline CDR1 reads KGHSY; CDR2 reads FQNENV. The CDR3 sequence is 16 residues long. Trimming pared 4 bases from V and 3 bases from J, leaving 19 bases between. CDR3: CASSPSPGAMSYEQYF. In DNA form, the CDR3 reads TGTGCCAGCAGCCCAAGCCCCGGGGCGATGAGCTACGAGCAGTACTTC.

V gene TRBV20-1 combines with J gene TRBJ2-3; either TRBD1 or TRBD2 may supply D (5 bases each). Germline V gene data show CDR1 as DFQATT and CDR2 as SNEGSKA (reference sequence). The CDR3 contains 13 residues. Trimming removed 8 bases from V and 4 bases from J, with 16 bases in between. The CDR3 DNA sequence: TGCAGTACCAGTGGGGGAGTAGCAGATACGCAGTATTTT. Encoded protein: CSTSGGVADTQYF.

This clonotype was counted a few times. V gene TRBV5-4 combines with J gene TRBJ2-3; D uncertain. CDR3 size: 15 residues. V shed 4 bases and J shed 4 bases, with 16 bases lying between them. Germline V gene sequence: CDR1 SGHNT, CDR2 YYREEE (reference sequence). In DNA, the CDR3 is TGTGCCAGCAGCCCCAAGGCCACACGGTCAGATACGCAGTATTTT. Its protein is CASSPKATRSDTQYF.

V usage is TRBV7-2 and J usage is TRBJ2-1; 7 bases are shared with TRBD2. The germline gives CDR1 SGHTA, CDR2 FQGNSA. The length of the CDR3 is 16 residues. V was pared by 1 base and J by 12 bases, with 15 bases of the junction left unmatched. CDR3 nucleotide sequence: TGTGCCAGCAGCTTAGTCGCTAGCGGACAAGGTAATCGGCAGTTCTTC. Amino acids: CASSLVASGQGNRQFF.

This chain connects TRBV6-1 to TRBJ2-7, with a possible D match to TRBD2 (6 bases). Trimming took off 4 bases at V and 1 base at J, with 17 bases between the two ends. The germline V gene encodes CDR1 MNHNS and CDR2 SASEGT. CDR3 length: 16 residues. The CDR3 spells CASSASSSVASYEQYF. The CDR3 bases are TGTGCCAGCAGTGCGAGCTCTAGCGTCGCGTCCTACGAGCAGTACTTC.